This T cell receptor (beta chain) comes out of a study of cytomegalovirus exposure and HLA in healthy donors. Study context: Around 190 million T cells yielded around 100 million unique TCR beta sequences, as an earlier analysis found. Overall study findings and caveats: In a later analysis, at a false discovery rate of 0.05, roughly 17,000 TCR beta sequences matched HLA alleles. Earlier findings revealed that most TCR beta V segments proved productive either about 90% or about 30% of the time.

The V gene end was trimmed by 7 bases and the J gene end by 6 bases; junction bases not matched to a gene: 9. There are 15 residues in the CDR3. Germline V gene sequence: CDR1 LNHDA, CDR2 SQIVND (reference sequence). PCR used 60 Vbeta primers and 13 Jbeta primers. Measured with immunoSEQ multiplex PCR; TCRdb has only the in-frame clones, and not every one. The sample consists of more than 90,000 clones, more than 70% of them appearing once. This clone has a handful of counts. Its antigen is unidentified. The sample was PBMCs. The receptor was derived from a man aged 50 to 59 in good health and CMV-seropositive. This chain uses TRBV19 with TRBJ2-2, with 9 bases aligning to TRBD2. CDR3 nucleotides: TGTGCCAGTACCCCCAATAGCGGGAGCCCCGGGGAGCTGTTTTTT. It codes for CASTPNSGSPGELFF.